The entry that follows covers one T cell receptor beta chain sequence. No cognate antigen has been identified for it. No much larger clone exists at a distance of one base, and base qualities are not known. Compared with germline, V lacks 4 bases and J lacks 0 bases; bases without a gene match: 5. CDR3 length: 16 amino acids, cysteine to phenylalanine. Kept here is only the CDR3 DNA, which spans 48 bases and is read in frame from base 1. Taken from the germline V gene, the CDR1 and CDR2 loops are SGHTA and FQGNSA. The library was built by means of the immunoSEQ multiplex PCR assay. TCRdb stores this immuneACCESS table with in-frame sequences only. Part of the clones is absent; in the studies checked, under half of the shortfall reflects unresolved V genes, and no reason is known for the rest. This sample holds roughly 180,000 clones; under 95% were observed only once. Around 1.5% of the sample is in the top ten clones.

This record belongs to a study of control samples from healthy donors and cancer patients (dated by TCRdb to 2019 to 2021). Material: blood. The rearrangement combines TRBV7-2 with TRBJ2-2; 7 junctional bases match TRBD1. This receptor was taken from a woman under 30 in good health. The CDR3 sequence is CASSSYRGANTGELFF. The sequence in DNA is TGTGCCAGCAGCTCGTACAGGGGCGCGAACACCGGGGAGCTGTTTTTT.